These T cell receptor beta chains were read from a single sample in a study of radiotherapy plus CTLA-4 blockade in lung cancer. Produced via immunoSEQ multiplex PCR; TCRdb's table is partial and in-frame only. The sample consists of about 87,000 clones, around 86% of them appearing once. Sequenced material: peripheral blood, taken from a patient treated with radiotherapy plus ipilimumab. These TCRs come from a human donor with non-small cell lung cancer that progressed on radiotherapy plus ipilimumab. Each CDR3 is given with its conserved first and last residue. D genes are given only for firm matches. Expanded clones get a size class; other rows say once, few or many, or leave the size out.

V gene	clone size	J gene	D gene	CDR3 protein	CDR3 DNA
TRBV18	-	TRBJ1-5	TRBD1	CASSLRGRGWDSNQPQHF	TGTGCCAGCTCACTAAGAGGCAGGGGGTGGGATAGCAATCAGCCCCAGCATTTT
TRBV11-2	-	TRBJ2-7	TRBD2	CASSLRRLAGGLNEQYF	TGTGCCAGCAGCTTAAGAAGACTAGCGGGAGGGTTAAACGAGCAGTACTTC
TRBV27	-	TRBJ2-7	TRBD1	CASSLGQGTTYEQYF	TGTGCCAGCAGTTTGGGACAGGGGACAACCTACGAGCAGTACTTC
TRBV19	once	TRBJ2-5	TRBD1	CASKDRGRETQYF	TGTGCCAGTAAGGACAGGGGGCGAGAGACCCAGTACTTC
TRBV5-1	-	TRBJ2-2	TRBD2	CASSLAGGVAGELFF	TGCGCCAGCAGCTTGGCGGGAGGGGTAGCCGGGGAGCTGTTTTTT
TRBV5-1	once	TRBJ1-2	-	CASSATTTNYGYTF	TGCGCCAGCAGCGCAACCACAACTAACTATGGCTACACCTTC
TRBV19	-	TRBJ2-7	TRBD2	CASSGTSGSVAYEQYF	TGTGCCAGTAGTGGGACTAGCGGGAGTGTCGCCTACGAGCAGTACTTC
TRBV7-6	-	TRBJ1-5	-	CASSLVEGHIGQPQHF	TGTGCCAGCAGCTTAGTGGAAGGACATATAGGACAGCCCCAGCATTTT
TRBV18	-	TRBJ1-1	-	CASSPDGSFFLNTEAFF	TGTGCCAGCTCACCAGATGGGTCTTTTTTTCTGAACACTGAAGCTTTCTTT
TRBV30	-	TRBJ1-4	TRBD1	CALAQGGNEKLFF	TGTGCCTTGGCCCAAGGGGGCAATGAAAAACTGTTTTTT
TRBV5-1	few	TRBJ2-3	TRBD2	CASSPGLAGGGDTQYF	TGCGCCAGCAGTCCCGGACTAGCGGGTGGTGGAGATACGCAGTATTTT
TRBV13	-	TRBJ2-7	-	CASSLSRWEQYF	TGTGCCAGCAGCCTGTCACGATGGGAGCAGTACTTC
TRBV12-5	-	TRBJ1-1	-	CASGLGQGYTEAFF	TGTGCTAGTGGTTTGGGCCAGGGCTACACTGAAGCTTTCTTT
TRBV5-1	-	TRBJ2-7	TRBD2	CASSRNLAGVALEQYF	TGCGCCAGCAGCCGGAACCTAGCGGGAGTGGCCCTCGAGCAGTACTTC
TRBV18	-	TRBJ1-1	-	CASSPKRIQGDTEAFF	TGTGCCAGCTCACCAAAAAGAATACAGGGTGACACTGAAGCTTTCTTT
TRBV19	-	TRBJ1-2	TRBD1	CASSAGTGLYGYTF	TGTGCCAGTAGTGCCGGGACAGGGCTCTATGGCTACACCTTC
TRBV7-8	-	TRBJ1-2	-	CASSPPQGNYGYTF	TGTGCCAGCAGCCCCCCACAGGGTAACTATGGCTACACCTTC
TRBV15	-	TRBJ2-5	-	CATSRGNGGTQETQYF	TGTGCCACCAGCAGAGGGAACGGCGGGACCCAAGAGACCCAGTACTTC
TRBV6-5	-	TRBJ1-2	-	CASSSYTGKGDYGYTF	TGTGCCAGCAGTTCCTATACAGGGAAGGGGGACTATGGCTACACCTTC
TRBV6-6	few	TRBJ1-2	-	CASTKTGYGYTF	TGTGCCAGCACCAAAACGGGCTATGGCTACACCTTC
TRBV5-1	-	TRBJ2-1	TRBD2	CASSFGGGSYNEQFF	TGCGCCAGCAGCTTTGGCGGGGGCTCCTACAATGAGCAGTTCTTC
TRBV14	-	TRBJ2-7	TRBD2	CASSPLAGARYEQYF	TGTGCCAGCAGCCCTCTCGCGGGAGCTAGATACGAGCAGTACTTC
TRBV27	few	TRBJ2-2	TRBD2	CASRPSGGTGELFF	TGTGCCAGCAGGCCCAGCGGGGGGACCGGGGAGCTGTTTTTT
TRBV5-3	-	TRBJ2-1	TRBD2	CARSSFSGTSGSVSYNEQFF	TGTGCCAGAAGCTCCTTCTCAGGGACTAGCGGGAGTGTATCCTACAATGAGCAGTTCTTC
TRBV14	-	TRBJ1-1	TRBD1	CASSQGGQATGRNTEAFF	TGTGCCAGCAGCCAAGGGGGACAGGCGACAGGTAGGAACACTGAAGCTTTCTTT
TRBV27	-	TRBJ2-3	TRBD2	CASSRLTSGRGDTQYF	TGTGCCAGCAGTAGGCTGACTAGCGGGAGGGGAGATACGCAGTATTTT
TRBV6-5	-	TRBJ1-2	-	CASSRYNYGYTF	TGTGCCAGCAGCCGTTATAACTATGGCTACACCTTC
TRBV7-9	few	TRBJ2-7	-	CASMNGLTYEQYF	TGTGCCAGCATGAATGGGCTCACCTACGAGCAGTACTTC
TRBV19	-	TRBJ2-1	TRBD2	CASTGTSGGVSSFNEQFF	TGTGCCAGTACCGGGACTAGCGGGGGAGTTTCGAGTTTCAATGAGCAGTTCTTC
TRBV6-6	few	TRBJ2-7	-	CASTWMDGYEQYF	TGTGCCAGCACTTGGATGGACGGCTACGAGCAGTACTTC
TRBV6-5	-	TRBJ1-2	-	CASSPVSPGYGYTF	TGTGCCAGCAGCCCCGTTTCACCCGGGTATGGCTACACCTTC
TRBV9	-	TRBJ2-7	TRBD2	CASSPLGLAGGWGYEQYF	TGTGCCAGCAGCCCACTTGGACTAGCGGGAGGTTGGGGCTACGAGCAGTACTTC
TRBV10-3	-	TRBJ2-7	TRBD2	CAIRGGPYYEQYF	TGTGCCATCAGGGGAGGGCCTTACTACGAGCAGTACTTC
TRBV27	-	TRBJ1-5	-	CASSLRGNQPQHF	TGTGCCAGCAGTTTGAGGGGGAATCAGCCCCAGCATTTT
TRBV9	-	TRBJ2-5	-	CASSTLGMGTETQYF	TGTGCCAGCAGCACCCTGGGAATGGGGACTGAGACCCAGTACTTC
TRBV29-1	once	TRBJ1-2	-	CSEHRVDGYTF	TGCAGCGAACACAGAGTCGACGGCTACACCTTC
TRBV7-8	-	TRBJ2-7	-	CASSLTPYEQYF	TGTGCCAGCAGCTTAACGCCGTACGAGCAGTACTTC
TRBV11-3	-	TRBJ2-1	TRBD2	CASSRLAGGNEQFF	TGTGCCAGCAGCCGACTAGCGGGAGGCAATGAGCAGTTCTTC
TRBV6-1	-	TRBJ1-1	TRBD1	CASSAWTGGRDTEAFF	TGTGCCAGCAGTGCATGGACAGGGGGAAGGGACACTGAAGCTTTCTTT
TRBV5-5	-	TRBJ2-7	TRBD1	CASSFRTGYEQYF	TGTGCCAGCAGCTTCAGGACAGGCTACGAGCAGTACTTC
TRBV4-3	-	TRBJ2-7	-	CASSQTGGAYEQYF	TGCGCCAGCAGCCAAACAGGAGGGGCCTACGAGCAGTACTTC
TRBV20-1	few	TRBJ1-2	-	CSASGGYGYTF	TGCAGTGCTTCAGGAGGCTATGGCTACACCTTC
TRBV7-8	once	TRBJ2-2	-	CASSPTNTGELFF	TGTGCCAGCAGCCCGACGAACACCGGGGAGCTGTTTTTT
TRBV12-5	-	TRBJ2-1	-	CASGSPSGMQFF	TGTGCTAGTGGTTCCCCCTCCGGGATGCAGTTCTTC
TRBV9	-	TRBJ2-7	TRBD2	CASSVSSGSYEQYF	TGTGCCAGCAGCGTCTCTAGCGGGAGCTACGAGCAGTACTTC
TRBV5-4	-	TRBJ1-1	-	CASSFTGTTEAFF	TGTGCCAGCAGCTTCACAGGGACAACTGAAGCTTTCTTT
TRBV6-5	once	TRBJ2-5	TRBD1	CASSRGQGARETQYF	TGTGCCAGCAGCCGGGGACAGGGGGCGCGGGAGACCCAGTACTTC
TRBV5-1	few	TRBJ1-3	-	CASSLSSGAGNTIYF	TGCGCCAGCAGCTTGAGCTCAGGGGCTGGAAACACCATATATTTT
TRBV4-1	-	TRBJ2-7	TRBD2	CASSPMGSGAHYEQYF	TGCGCCAGCAGCCCCATGGGTAGCGGGGCTCACTACGAGCAGTACTTC
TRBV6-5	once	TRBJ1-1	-	CASSYLEGGEAFF	TGTGCCAGCAGTTATCTTGAGGGGGGCGAAGCTTTCTTT
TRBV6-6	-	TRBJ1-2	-	CASRPSDGVDTF	TGTGCCAGCAGACCCTCGGACGGGGTAGACACCTTC